This T cell receptor beta chain was captured in a study of T cells in Graves' hyperthyroidism and ophthalmopathy. The overall study: Blood was drawn when the patient was first diagnosed and still untreated. Study-level results: Blood shared most expanded thyroid clonotypes above 0.001.

Unmatched junction bases numbered 5, after V lost 4 bases and J lost 4 bases. The CDR3 runs to 14 residues. RNA transcripts provided the source from which TCR beta CDR3 regions were amplified. An initial round of RT-PCR targeting the TCR CDR3 relied on the HTBI primer set. TCRdb independently ran MiXCR on the multiplex PCR reads; one entry per CDR3 protein. The sample lists about 550,000 distinct CDR3 sequences, 20% occurring once. This clonotype was seen repeatedly, ten times or more. The antigen is not known. The chain combines TRBV12-3 or TRBV12-4 with TRBJ1-2; 8 nucleotides align to TRBD1. The sample was blood. The receptor's source is a man younger than 30 with Graves' hyperthyroidism. The CDR3 DNA reads as TGTGCCAGCAGTTCGACAGGGGTTGGCTATGGCTACACCTTC. The encoded protein is CASSSTGVGYGYTF.